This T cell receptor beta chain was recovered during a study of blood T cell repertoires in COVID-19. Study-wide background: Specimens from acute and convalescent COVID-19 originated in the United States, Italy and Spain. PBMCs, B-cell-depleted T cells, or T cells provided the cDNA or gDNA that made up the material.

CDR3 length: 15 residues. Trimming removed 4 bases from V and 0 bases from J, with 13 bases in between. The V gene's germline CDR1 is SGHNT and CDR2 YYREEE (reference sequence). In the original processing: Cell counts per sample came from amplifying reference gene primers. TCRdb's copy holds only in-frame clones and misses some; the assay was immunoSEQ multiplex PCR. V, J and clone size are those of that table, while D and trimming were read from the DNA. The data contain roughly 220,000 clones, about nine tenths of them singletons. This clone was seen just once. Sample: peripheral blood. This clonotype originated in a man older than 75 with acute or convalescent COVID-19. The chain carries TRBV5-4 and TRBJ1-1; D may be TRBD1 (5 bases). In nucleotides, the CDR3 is TGTGCCAGCAGCCCCTCAGGGAACCTGAACACTGAAGCTTTCTTT. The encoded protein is CASSPSGNLNTEAFF.